The 16 T cell receptor beta chains below were found in one sample sequenced in a study of T cell changes during pregnancy in multiple sclerosis. Profiled with immunoSEQ multiplex PCR; TCRdb holds only in-frame clones, not every one. The sample records 25,000 to 35,000 clones, roughly nine tenths being singletons. Source: CD8+ T cells from peripheral blood mononuclear cells, taken in the second trimester of pregnancy. Receptors originate from a female donor with multiple sclerosis, enrolled in a pregnancy study.

The chain uses TRBV9 and TRBJ1-1; 8 positions agree with TRBD1. V lost 0 bases and J lost 0; bases outside the gene matches: 10. The CDR3 is 18 amino acids. The germline CDR1 and CDR2 sequences are SGDLS and YYNGEE. CDR3 nucleotide sequence: TGTGCCAGCAGCGTAGCTCCAGGGGGCGATGGCGTGAACACTGAAGCTTTCTTT. Residues: CASSVAPGGDGVNTEAFF.

The chain is built from TRBV7-8 and TRBJ2-3, with 7 nucleotides matching TRBD2. CDR1 and CDR2 (germline): SGHVS, FQNEAQ. The CDR3 covers 16 residues. J was trimmed by 5 bases and V by 4 bases; bases with no gene match: 12. CDR3: CASSSHWREFGDTQYF. In DNA form, the CDR3 reads TGTGCCAGCAGCTCCCATTGGCGGGAGTTCGGAGATACGCAGTATTTT.

The rearrangement links TRBV5-4 to TRBJ2-1, with 9 bases aligning to TRBD1. V lost 6 bases and J lost 5; bases outside the gene matches: 9. CDR3 size: 15 residues. Germline-derived CDR1 and CDR2 are SGHNT and YYREEE (reference sequence). CDR3: CASTRGQGVNNEQFF. As DNA, the CDR3 is TGTGCCAGCACCAGGGGACAGGGAGTAAACAATGAGCAGTTCTTC.

For the CDR3, the DNA is TGCGCCAGCAGTGCCGGGACAGGGGGCAATCAGCCCCAGCATTTT. Amino acids: CASSAGTGGNQPQHF. J is TRBJ1-5 and V is TRBV4-3, with 10 nucleotides matching TRBD1. The CDR3 sequence is 15 residues long. Trimming at V came to 6 bases and at J to 2 bases, leaving 4 bases not matched to a gene. CDR1 is LGHNA and CDR2 is YSLEER in the germline V gene.

J is TRBJ1-5 and V is TRBV6-6; D remains ambiguous. The germline V gene has CDR1 MNHNY and CDR2 SVGAGI (reference sequence). Trimming cost V 1 base and J 4 bases, with 8 bases left between them. CDR3 length equals 14 residues. CDR3 in amino acids: CASSYLQNNQPQHF. The DNA for the CDR3 is TGTGCCAGCAGTTACTTGCAGAATAATCAGCCCCAGCATTTT.

J is TRBJ2-5 and V is TRBV27; 11 bases align to TRBD2. This CDR3 has 16 amino acids. The V segment lost 6 bases and the J segment 5 bases; nucleotides outside the gene matches: 11. The V gene's germline CDR1 is MNHEY and CDR2 SMNVEV (reference sequence). CDR3 region: CASSSLAGGLQETQYF. As DNA, the CDR3 is TGTGCCAGCAGCTCATTAGCGGGAGGGCTTCAGGAGACCCAGTACTTC.

The chain couples TRBV30 to TRBJ1-6; D ambiguous. V lost 2 bases, J lost 0 bases, and 8 bases lay in between. The CDR3 runs to 15 residues. The V gene's germline CDR1 is GTSNPN and CDR2 SVGIG (reference sequence). The CDR3 here is CAWSQDSSYNSPLHF. Written as DNA, the CDR3 is TGTGCCTGGAGTCAAGATAGCTCCTATAATTCACCCCTCCACTTT.

The rearrangement links TRBV5-6 to TRBJ1-1, with 9 bases identical to TRBD1. This CDR3 has 16 residues. Germline V gene data show CDR1 as SGHDT and CDR2 as YYEEEE. Trimming took 4 bases from V and 4 from J; bases not matched to a gene: 11. CDR3 amino acids: CASSTNRGLLGTEAFF. DNA of the CDR3: TGTGCCAGCAGCACGAACAGGGGGCTTTTGGGCACTGAAGCTTTCTTT. Together with reference TRBV5-6 and TRBJ1-1, the CDR3 gives the full variable domain: DAGVTQSPTHLIKTRGQQVTLRCSPKSGHDTVSWYQQALGQGPQFIFQYYEEEERQRGNFPDRFSGHQFPNYSSELNVNALLLGDSALYLCASSTNRGLLGTEAFFGQGTRLTVV.

The chain has TRBV9 and TRBJ2-1, with D possibly TRBD2 on 6 matching bases. The CDR3 has 15 amino acids. The V and J ends lost 4 bases and 10 bases respectively, with 21 bases between them. Germline V CDR1 and CDR2: SGDLS, YYNGEE. CDR3: CASSPWDSEWDEQFF. CDR3 DNA sequence: TGTGCCAGCAGCCCGTGGGACTCCGAGTGGGACGAGCAGTTCTTC.

Notes on this clone: At one end the junction does not follow the germline gene, possibly because of a read error. Within the sample, other DNA sequences also encode this same CDR3. V usage is TRBV27 and J usage is TRBJ2-7; TRBD1 agrees at 8 bases. There are 15 residues in the CDR3. Germline lookup yields CDR1 MNHEY and CDR2 SMNVEV (reference sequence). CDR3 sequence: CASSLTGGSSYEQYF. CDR3 nucleotides: TGTGCCAGCAGTTTAACAGGGGGAAGCTCCTACGAGCAGTACTTT.

This rearrangement joins TRBV19 to TRBJ1-4; a weak D match, TRBD1 (6 bases). CDR1 and CDR2 (germline): LNHDA, SQIVND (reference sequence). This CDR3 is 15 amino acids long. Between the trimmed V and J ends, which lost 5 bases and 3 bases, there was a span of 13 bases. CDR3 residues: CASSARTAANEKLFF. DNA for the CDR3: TGTGCCAGTAGTGCCCGGACAGCAGCTAATGAAAAACTGTTTTTT. Full variable domain (missing parts from reference TRBV19 and TRBJ1-4): DGGITQSPKYLFRKEGQNVTLSCEQNLNHDAMYWYRQDPGQGLRLIYYSQIVNDFQKGDIAEGYSVSREKKESFPLTVTSAQKNPTAFYLCASSARTAANEKLFFGSGTQLSVL.

Of note for this clone: At one boundary the junction diverges from the germline segment, which might be a read error. V and J are TRBV27 and TRBJ1-4; 9 bases map to TRBD1. In germline, CDR1 is MNHEY, CDR2 SMNVEV (reference sequence). This CDR3 contains 15 residues. This CDR3 reads CASSIAGQGNEELFF. The CDR3 bases are TGTGCCAGCAGTATAGCGGGACAGGGTAATGAAGAACTGTTTTTT.

This clone has just one count. The chain couples TRBV7-9 to TRBJ2-7; 8 nucleotides align to TRBD2. Germline CDR1 and CDR2: SEHNR and FQNEAQ (reference sequence). There are 13 residues in the CDR3. The trim removed 6 bases at V and 1 base at J, leaving 2 bases unmatched. CDR3 amino acids: CASRIAGSYEQYF. DNA of the CDR3: TGTGCCAGCAGAATAGCGGGGTCCTACGAGCAGTACTTC.

The chain recombines TRBV13 with TRBJ2-2; perhaps TRBD1 as D (6 bases). There are 15 residues in the CDR3. Germline CDR1 reads PRHDT; CDR2 reads FYEKMQ (reference sequence). V was pared by 8 bases and J by 2 bases, with 15 bases between. CDR3 sequence: CASRPPGVNTGELFF. The CDR3 region has the DNA TGTGCCAGCCGCCCACCAGGGGTAAACACCGGGGAGCTGTTTTTT.

The chain combines TRBV27 with TRBJ1-4; 9 positions agree with TRBD1. Germline V gene data show CDR1 as MNHEY and CDR2 as SMNVEV (reference sequence). The CDR3 has 18 residues. Trimming cost V 4 bases and J 1 base; bases outside gene matches: 10. CDR3 sequence reads: CASSCDRDRAVTNEKLFF. CDR3 coding DNA: TGTGCCAGCAGTTGCGACCGGGACAGGGCGGTAACTAATGAAAAACTGTTTTTT.

V is TRBV29-1 and J is TRBJ2-7; tentatively, D is TRBD2 (6 bases). Germline V gives CDR1 SQVTM, CDR2 ANQGSEA. Trimming pared 7 bases from V and 4 bases from J, leaving 11 bases between. This CDR3 contains 11 residues. The DNA of the CDR3 is TGCAGCGCTTCGACTAGTTACGAGCAGTACTTC. This codes for CSASTSYEQYF.